The next 23 T cell receptor beta chains were all read from a single sample in a study of T cells in Graves' hyperthyroidism and ophthalmopathy (dated by TCRdb to about 2019). Library prep was done by multiplex PCR. The run used an Illumina HiSeq 2000. Amplification of TCR beta CDR3 regions was carried out from RNA transcripts. The TCR CDR3 was subjected to a first round of RT-PCR using the HTBI primer set and the Qiagen OneStep RT-PCR kit. TCRdb passed the public sequencing reads through fastp at Q25 and MiXCR, retaining productive beta sequences. Identical CDR3 protein sequences are pooled into one entry, listed with their most common genes and DNA. The sample yields some 400,000 distinct CDR3 sequences; about 13% were counted once. Less than 25% of the sample rests with the top ten. Sequenced input: blood. These TCRs come from a man aged 25 to 40 with Graves' hyperthyroidism that later progressed to Graves' ophthalmopathy.

V is TRBV24-1 and J is TRBJ1-1; D uncertain. Looked up from germline, CDR1 is KGHDR and CDR2 is SFDVKD. The V end lost 3 bases, the J end lost 3 bases, and 13 bases lay between the germline ends. The CDR3 covers 15 residues. Written as DNA, the CDR3 is TGTGCCACCAGTGATACTAGGACCGGGCACACTGAAGCTTTCTTT. Amino acids: CATSDTRTGHTEAFF.

The chain links TRBV5-6 to TRBJ1-5; D might be TRBD1 (6 bases). The CDR3 is 14 amino acids. V was cut by 4 bases and J by 5 bases, with 13 bases left in between. Per the germline V gene, CDR1 is SGHDT and CDR2 is YYEEEE. CDR3 sequence (DNA): TGTGCCAGCAGCCATGGACAGACCGATCAGCCCCAGCATTTT. It encodes CASSHGQTDQPQHF.

Only a few counts were recorded for this clonotype. V gene TRBV27 combines with J gene TRBJ1-5; D is possibly TRBD1 (6 bases). Deletions cut 6 bases from V and 1 base from J, with 16 bases between. Per the germline V gene, CDR1 is MNHEY and CDR2 is SMNVEV (reference sequence). The CDR3 is 16 residues long. The CDR3 spells CASRLLEGGSNQPQHF. The CDR3 DNA reads as TGTGCCAGCAGACTCCTCGAGGGGGGGAGCAATCAGCCCCAGCATTTT.

This chain uses TRBV30 with TRBJ1-4, with 7 bases lining up with TRBD1. The CDR3 spans 13 residues. J was trimmed by 4 bases and V by 3 bases; bases with no gene match: 2. Germline loops: CDR1 GTSNPN, CDR2 SVGIG (reference sequence). The CDR3 sequence is CAWSRDSNEKLFF. The DNA of the CDR3 is TGTGCCTGGAGCCGGGACAGTAATGAAAAACTGTTTTTT.

In this sample, this clonotype turned up many times. V gene TRBV12-3 or TRBV12-4 combines with J gene TRBJ2-7; 7 bases agree with TRBD2. V was clipped by 3 bases and J by 0 bases; unmatched bases: 11. The length of the CDR3 is 17 residues. The chain's CDR3 is CASSFSGLSDYSYEQYF. CDR3 coding DNA: TGTGCCAGCAGTTTTTCGGGACTAAGCGACTACTCCTACGAGCAGTACTTC.

This clonotype showed up just a few times. J is TRBJ2-1 and V is TRBV10-3; 9 bases match TRBD1. The CDR3 consists of 15 residues. Germline V gives CDR1 ENHRY, CDR2 SYGVKD. The V and J ends lost 6 bases and 1 base, in that order; junction bases with no gene match: 4. The CDR3: CAISRTGASYNEQFF. CDR3 DNA sequence: TGTGCCATCAGCAGGACAGGGGCGTCCTACAATGAGCAGTTCTTC.

The rearrangement uses TRBV3-1 and TRBJ2-2, with a possible D match to TRBD1 (5 bases). V lost 4 bases to trimming and J lost 0 bases, with 12 bases between them. The CDR3 contains 16 residues. Germline CDR1 LGHDT, CDR2 YNNKEL (reference sequence). This CDR3 is CASSPWKGPNTGELFF. The CDR3 nucleotides read TGTGCCAGCAGCCCCTGGAAGGGGCCGAACACCGGGGAGCTGTTTTTT.

This clonotype was seen more than once but under ten times. This sequence joins TRBV20-1 and TRBJ2-4; tentatively, D is TRBD1 or TRBD2 (5 bases each). V gave up 5 bases and J gave up 2 bases, with 13 bases separating them. Germline V gene data show CDR1 as DFQATT and CDR2 as SNEGSKA (reference sequence). The CDR3 is 14 residues long. CDR3 bases: TGCAGTGCTCATAGACGGGGACCCAAAAACATTCAGTACTTC. The encoded protein is CSAHRRGPKNIQYF.

This clonotype has just a few counts. This sequence joins TRBV4-1 and TRBJ2-1, with 8 bases identical to TRBD2. The length of the CDR3 is 17 residues. From germline, CDR1 is MGHRA and CDR2 YSYEKL. With V trimmed by 0 bases and J by 3 bases, 7 bases remained unmatched. The CDR3 DNA sequence: TGCGCCAGCAGCCAAGACCCAGCGGGGGCCGACTACAATGAGCAGTTCTTC. Protein sequence: CASSQDPAGADYNEQFF.

The chain employs TRBV20-1 and TRBJ2-5; D remains unclear. V was pared by 6 bases and J by 5 bases, with 7 bases between. Germline values: CDR1 DFQATT, CDR2 SNEGSKA (reference sequence). There are 10 residues in the CDR3. CDR3 DNA sequence: TGCAGTGCCAAATCTGAGACCCAGTACTTC. As protein: CSAKSETQYF.

This clonotype was seen repeatedly, ten times or more. The chain has TRBV6-1 and TRBJ1-6; 9 bases align to TRBD1. The length of the CDR3 is 15 residues. CDR1 is MNHNS and CDR2 is SASEGT in the germline V gene. The V segment lost 5 bases and the J segment 7 bases; nucleotides outside the gene matches: 6. CDR3 in DNA: TGTGCCAGCAGTCCCCGGACAGGGGCCAATTCACCCCTCCACTTT. It specifies CASSPRTGANSPLHF.

This clonotype was detected only a few times. The V and J genes are TRBV20-1 and TRBJ2-7; D is unclear. This CDR3 has 12 amino acids. Trimming cost V 2 bases and J 3 bases, with 8 bases left between them. Per the germline V gene, CDR1 is DFQATT and CDR2 is SNEGSKA (reference sequence). For the CDR3, the DNA is TGCAGTGCTAGAAGGGAAATCTACGAGCAGTACTTC. Encoded protein: CSARREIYEQYF.

This clonotype has at least ten counts. This chain uses TRBV7-8 with TRBJ2-5; 10 nucleotides match TRBD1. J was trimmed by 3 bases and V by 5 bases; bases with no gene match: 9. The CDR3 loop spans 16 amino acids. Germline V gene data show CDR1 as SGHVS and CDR2 as FQNEAQ. For the CDR3, the DNA is TGTGCCAGCAGCCAATCCCTGGACAGGGGGGAAGAGACCCAGTACTTC. As protein: CASSQSLDRGEETQYF.

The chain carries TRBV14 and TRBJ2-1; TRBD1 is a possible D gene (6 bases). V gave up 2 bases and J gave up 6 bases, with 11 bases separating them. CDR1 and CDR2 from the germline V gene are SGHDN and FVKESK. The CDR3 spans 14 residues. CDR3 loop: CASSQLDRINEQFF. CDR3 in DNA: TGTGCCAGCAGCCAACTTGACAGGATCAATGAGCAGTTCTTC. The whole variable domain, filled in from reference TRBV14 and TRBJ2-1, reads EAGVTQFPSHSVIEKGQTVTLRCDPISGHDNLYWYRRVMGKEIKFLLHFVKESKQDESGMPNNRFLAERTGGTYSTLKVQPAELEDSGVYFCASSQLDRINEQFFGPGTRLTVL.

This chain links TRBV20-1 with TRBJ1-2, with D possibly matching TRBD1 (6 bases). The CDR3 is made up of 12 amino acids. Deletions cut 6 bases from V and 0 bases from J, with 8 bases between. Germline V gene data show CDR1 as DFQATT and CDR2 as SNEGSKA (reference sequence). CDR3 in amino acids: CSAWTANYGYTF. In DNA, the CDR3 is TGCAGTGCCTGGACAGCTAACTATGGCTACACCTTC.

J is TRBJ1-1 and V is TRBV4-1; D uncertain. CDR1 and CDR2 (germline): MGHRA, YSYEKL. V lost 0 bases to trimming and J lost 8 bases, with 4 bases between them. CDR3 length equals 11 residues. The CDR3 DNA sequence: TGCGCCAGCAGCCAAGAAAGGGAAGCTTTCTTT. Translation gives CASSQEREAFF.

This clonotype came up a few times. The genes are TRBV27 and TRBJ2-2; D is possibly TRBD2 (5 bases). There are 16 residues in the CDR3. V was clipped by 3 bases and J by 0 bases, with 11 bases between them. Germline V gene data show CDR1 as MNHEY and CDR2 as SMNVEV (reference sequence). The CDR3 DNA is TGTGCCAGCAGTTTTGCGGGCGCCACGAACACCGGGGAGCTGTTTTTT. It encodes CASSFAGATNTGELFF.

This clonotype came up many times. The V call is TRBV7-9, the J call TRBJ2-5; a weak D match, TRBD1 (5 bases). Germline CDR1 and CDR2: SEHNR and FQNEAQ (reference sequence). The CDR3 runs to 13 residues. Trimming stripped 1 base from V and 7 bases from J, with 10 bases between. The CDR3: CASSLEGSRTQYF. As DNA, the CDR3 is TGTGCCAGCAGCTTAGAGGGGTCCCGGACCCAGTACTTC. Combining the CDR3 with reference TRBV7-9 and TRBJ2-5 gives the whole variable domain DTGVSQNPRHKITKRGQNVTFRCDPISEHNRLYWYRQTLGQGPEFLTYFQNEAQLEKSRLLSDRFSAERPKGSFSTLEIQRTEQGDSAMYLCASSLEGSRTQYFGPGTRLLVL.

This clonotype has at least ten counts. J is TRBJ2-7 and V is TRBV30; 7 positions match TRBD1. CDR3 length: 14 residues. Germline V gene lookup returns CDR1 GTSNPN and CDR2 SVGIG (reference sequence). V trimming: 3 bases; J trimming: 3 bases; junction bases outside the gene matches: 8. The CDR3 region has the DNA TGTGCCTGGAGCAAGGGGGACAGCTTCTACGAGCAGTACTTC. Translating gives CAWSKGDSFYEQYF.

The chain employs TRBV20-1 and TRBJ2-3, with D perhaps matching TRBD2 (6 bases). The CDR3 is 12 amino acids. CDR1 and CDR2 from the germline V gene are DFQATT and SNEGSKA (reference sequence). V dropped 3 bases and J dropped 5 bases, with 9 bases sitting between them. The CDR3 DNA reads as TGCAGTGCTAGGACTAGGAGAGATACGCAGTATTTT. Protein: CSARTRRDTQYF.

This clonotype was seen many times. V is TRBV27 and J is TRBJ2-7; D remains unclear. Between the trimmed V and J ends, which lost 5 bases and 2 bases, there was a span of 10 bases. The V gene's germline CDR1 is MNHEY and CDR2 SMNVEV (reference sequence). The CDR3 spans 13 residues. This CDR3 is CASSGRVPYEQYF. The CDR3 DNA follows: TGTGCCAGCAGTGGACGAGTACCCTACGAGCAGTACTTC.

The V gene is TRBV5-1, the J gene TRBJ1-6; maybe TRBD1 (6 bases). Trimming took 2 bases from V and 0 from J, leaving 12 bases between them. Germline V lookup: CDR1 SGHRS, CDR2 YFSETQ. The CDR3 has 17 residues. This CDR3 is CASSFTGQSSYNSPLHF. In DNA, the CDR3 is TGCGCCAGCAGCTTTACCGGACAGAGCTCCTATAATTCACCCCTCCACTTT.

The J gene is TRBJ2-3, the V gene TRBV11-3, with 7 nucleotides matching TRBD2. The CDR3 totals 17 residues. Germline CDR1 is SGHNT and CDR2 is YENEEA. V was pared by 4 bases and J by 4 bases, with 14 bases of the junction left unmatched. This CDR3 reads CASSSFMKRGYADTQYF. The CDR3 DNA is TGTGCCAGCAGCTCTTTTATGAAGCGGGGTTACGCAGATACGCAGTATTTT. Full variable domain (outside the CDR3, taken from reference TRBV11-3 and TRBJ2-3): EAGVVQSPRYKIIEKKQPVAFWCNPISGHNTLYWYLQNLGQGPELLIRYENEEAVDDSQLPKDRFSAERLKGVDSTLKIQPAELGDSAVYLCASSSFMKRGYADTQYFGPGTRLTVL.